This record looks at one T cell receptor (beta chain) sequence and its context. It lacks a known antigen. No qualities accompany the bases; no much larger clone lies one base away. The sample's treatment or condition label is to be understood as: live attenuated yellow fever vaccine strain. PBMCs were isolated from peripheral blood using a standard Ficoll-Paque protocol. Dynabeads CD4 and CD8 positive selection kits were used to isolate the CD4 and CD8 T-cell fractions. TriZol was used to extract RNA from bulk PBMCs, from CD4 and CD8 fractions, and from dextramer-positive and dextramer-negative fractions. This sample was included in a study of T cells after yellow fever vaccination (dated by TCRdb to between 2018 and 2021). For context, the study as a whole: Libraries from fractions with low cell numbers were prepared with the SMART-Seq v4 Ultra Low Input RNA kit. To follow T-cell clones before and after both primary and booster YFV17D yellow fever vaccination, bulk TCR alpha and beta repertoires underwent longitudinal sequencing. Blood was collected at multiple timepoints before and after primary and secondary immunization, and bulk PBMC replicates and cell subsets were isolated. The cohort comprised two healthy male donors, one aged 18 to 29 and one aged 30 to 40 years.

Findings and caveats that apply to the study as a whole: Because abundant contaminating clonotypes from the bulk population could be contained in FACS-sorted repertoires, computational filtering was required. Because the study included only a couple of donors, the extent to which the findings can be generalized is limited. The secondary T-cell response was found to be weaker but faster than the primary response, with a peak reached on day 5 rather than on day 15. A small fraction of clonotypes appeared in both the CD4 and CD8 compartments, likely as a result of convergent recombination. Most clones expanded after primary vaccination (around 96% of CD4 and around 89% of CD8) were re-detected after the booster, suggesting that broad memory maintenance occurred.

For this chain, trimming is 11 bases at the V end and 7 bases at the J end, and the number of junction bases without a gene match is 16. The CDR3 goes from the cysteine to the phenylalanine over 15 residues. CDR3 DNA only is kept here, 45 bases in frame from base 1. Sequences MDHEN (CDR1) and SYDVKM (CDR2) are obtained from the germline V gene. Sequencing used an Illumina NovaSeq 6000. TCR cDNA was made using 5'RACE template switching, a step that added a universal primer site and unique molecular identifiers. cDNA synthesis was primed from both the TCR alpha and TCR beta constant segments. Library amplification involved two PCR steps, and the second step added sample barcodes and sequencing adapters. Sequencing of libraries was done on Illumina HiSeq 2500 (2x100 bp) or NovaSeq (2x150 bp). On the authors' methods: Reads were demultiplexed and collapsed into UMI consensus sequences with MIGEC, and V(D)J alignment was performed with MiXCR. Vaccine-responding clonotypes were identified with edgeR using replicate PBMC samples, with FDR below 0.01 and a log2 fold change above 5 up to day 15 being required. Each bulk clonotype was labeled CD4 or CD8 based on which sequenced repertoire, CD4 or CD8, contained the clonotype at higher abundance. In-frame beta chains were kept once TCRdb had trimmed the public reads at Q25 with fastp and called clones with MiXCR. Entries that share a CDR3 protein sequence are merged under the most common genes and DNA. For this entry, the V and J calls and clone size follow TCRdb and not the study's own pipeline. This sample comprises about 340,000 distinct CDR3 sequences, 9.5% to 15% of them detected only once. The ten largest make up approximately 3.4% of the sample.

The chain uses TRBV28 and TRBJ2-1, with 8 bases aligning to TRBD1. Sequenced material: CD4+ T cells sorted from PBMCs, taken 15 days after the yellow fever booster vaccination. The source of this sequence is a man younger than 30 who received the YFV17D yellow fever vaccine. The CDR3 protein sequence reads: CAAYSSGQGKNEQFF. The nucleotide sequence reads TGTGCCGCCTACTCCTCCGGACAGGGCAAGAATGAGCAGTTCTTC.